Listed below are T cell receptor beta chains from one sample, sequenced in a study of long-term antiretroviral therapy in people with HIV. Libraries were prepared by immunoSEQ multiplex PCR; TCRdb keeps only in-frame clonotypes and omits some of them. The table has under 45,000 clones, under 85% seen once. The sample was unsorted PBMCs, taken 1 year after starting antiretroviral therapy. These TCRs come from a man in his late teens or twenties with HIV. Both conserved end residues are part of each CDR3. Each record gives: clone size, J gene, V gene, D gene, CDR3 DNA, CDR3 protein. The D gene is left open where the match is weak. Part of the rows lack a size; the others show once, few, many or a class for expanded clones.

size: -
J: TRBJ1-1
V: TRBV5-6
D: -
DNA: TGTGCCAGCAGGTGGGGCGGGGAATCCACTGAAGCTTTCTTT
CDR3: CASRWGGESTEAFF

size: once
J: TRBJ1-2
V: TRBV13
D: -
DNA: TGTGCCAGCAGACCTCAGGGCGGGAACTATGGCTACACCTTC
CDR3: CASRPQGGNYGYTF

size: -
J: TRBJ1-1
V: TRBV6-1
D: TRBD1
DNA: TGTGCCAGCAGTGGACGCTTGACAGGGGCCGCTGAAGCTTTCTTT
CDR3: CASSGRLTGAAEAFF

size: -
J: TRBJ1-1
V: TRBV29-1
D: TRBD1
DNA: TGCAGCGCCGAACCACAGGGGGTAGGCACTGAAGCTTTCTTT
CDR3: CSAEPQGVGTEAFF

size: -
J: TRBJ1-4
V: TRBV7-6
D: -
DNA: TGTGCCAGCAGCACGGGACAAGCAACTAATGAAAAACTGTTTTTT
CDR3: CASSTGQATNEKLFF

size: few
J: TRBJ2-1
V: TRBV4-3
D: TRBD2
DNA: TGCGCCAGCAGCCAAGGGCCTAGCGGCTCCTACAATGAGCAGTTCTTC
CDR3: CASSQGPSGSYNEQFF

size: -
J: TRBJ2-1
V: TRBV7-3
D: -
DNA: TGTGCCAGCAAGAGCGACCCTCTATACAATGAGCAGTTCTTC
CDR3: CASKSDPLYNEQFF

size: -
J: TRBJ2-7
V: TRBV7-9
D: TRBD2
DNA: TGTGCCAGCAGCTTAGAACTAGCGGACGGTGGCCGCTACGAGCAGTACTTC
CDR3: CASSLELADGGRYEQYF

size: -
J: TRBJ2-1
V: TRBV9
D: TRBD2
DNA: TGTGCCAGCAGCGTAGATGGGACTAGCGGGACCTACAATGAGCAGTTCTTC
CDR3: CASSVDGTSGTYNEQFF

size: -
J: TRBJ1-5
V: TRBV19
D: -
DNA: TGTGCCAGTAGTGTCCAACAGGGAAGGGATCAGCCCCAGCATTTT
CDR3: CASSVQQGRDQPQHF

size: -
J: TRBJ1-1
V: TRBV19
D: -
DNA: TGTGCCAGTGGGCTTACTCGGGGCGGAAACACTGAAGCTTTCTTT
CDR3: CASGLTRGGNTEAFF

size: -
J: TRBJ2-2
V: TRBV5-1
D: -
DNA: TGCGCCAGCAGCCCCAGGGTCTCCGGGGAGCTGTTTTTT
CDR3: CASSPRVSGELFF

size: -
J: TRBJ2-2
V: TRBV2
D: TRBD1
DNA: TGTGCCAGACGGACAGGGAACACCGGGGAGCTGTTTTTT
CDR3: CARRTGNTGELFF

size: -
J: TRBJ2-7
V: TRBV5-1
D: TRBD2
DNA: TGCGCCAGCAGCTTGGAGGGACTAGCGAGCTACGAGCAGTACTTC
CDR3: CASSLEGLASYEQYF

size: -
J: TRBJ1-4
V: TRBV5-8
D: -
DNA: TGTGCCAGCAGTCCGGGTCGGCCGGTAACAACTAATGAAAAACTGTTTTTT
CDR3: CASSPGRPVTTNEKLFF

size: -
J: TRBJ2-2
V: TRBV6-1
D: -
DNA: TGTGCCAGCAGTGTTGAGAACACCGGGGAGCTGTTTTTT
CDR3: CASSVENTGELFF

size: -
J: TRBJ2-2
V: TRBV9
D: -
DNA: TGTGCCAGCAGCCCCACAACTCTAAGGTCCCGGGCCGGGGAGCTGTTTTTT
CDR3: CASSPTTLRSRAGELFF

size: -
J: TRBJ2-1
V: TRBV7-9
D: TRBD2
DNA: TGTGCCAGCAGCTTAGCGGGGCGGGGGGGGCCCGATGAGCAGTTCTTC
CDR3: CASSLAGRGGPDEQFF

size: -
J: TRBJ2-7
V: TRBV15
D: TRBD2
DNA: TGTGCCACCAGCCTAAGCGGGAATTATGGCGAGCAGTACTTC
CDR3: CATSLSGNYGEQYF

size: -
J: TRBJ2-1
V: TRBV5-1
D: -
DNA: TGCGCCAGCAGCTTGGGCAATGAGCAGTTCTTC
CDR3: CASSLGNEQFF

size: -
J: TRBJ1-1
V: TRBV2
D: -
DNA: TGTGCCAGCAGTGAATTCCCGGGGATGAACACTGAAGCTTTCTTT
CDR3: CASSEFPGMNTEAFF

size: -
J: TRBJ2-3
V: TRBV6-1
D: -
DNA: TGTGCCAGCAGGATCAGCACAGATACGCAGTATTTT
CDR3: CASRISTDTQYF

size: -
J: TRBJ2-7
V: TRBV11-2
D: -
DNA: TGTGCCAGCAGCTTAACATCCCAGGGACGGTGGGAGTACGAGCAGTACTTC
CDR3: CASSLTSQGRWEYEQYF

size: -
J: TRBJ1-1
V: TRBV7-9
D: -
DNA: TGTGCCAGCAGCTTAGGCGGGGGTCTTGAAGCTTTCTTT
CDR3: CASSLGGGLEAFF

size: -
J: TRBJ2-5
V: TRBV19
D: -
DNA: TGTGCCAGTAGTATAGATATGACTGTCCAAGAGACCCAGTACTTC
CDR3: CASSIDMTVQETQYF

size: -
J: TRBJ2-1
V: TRBV4-3
D: TRBD2
DNA: TGCGCCAGCAGCCACCCAGGGACTAGCAGTCCCAATGAGCAGTTCTTC
CDR3: CASSHPGTSSPNEQFF

size: few
J: TRBJ2-3
V: TRBV6-5
D: -
DNA: TGTGCCAGCAGTTACGGTCTCCGAGATACGCAGTATTTT
CDR3: CASSYGLRDTQYF

size: once
J: TRBJ1-2
V: TRBV2
D: -
DNA: TGTGCCAGCAGTGAAAGGCGAGATGGCTACACCTTC
CDR3: CASSERRDGYTF

size: -
J: TRBJ2-7
V: TRBV29-1
D: TRBD1
DNA: TGCAGCGTTGAACAGGGGGCAACCTACGAGCAGTACTTC
CDR3: CSVEQGATYEQYF

size: few
J: TRBJ1-1
V: TRBV5-8
D: TRBD1
DNA: TGTGCCAGCAGCACCGGGACAGGGTTAATGAACACTGAAGCTTTCTTT
CDR3: CASSTGTGLMNTEAFF

size: medium-sized
J: TRBJ1-1
V: TRBV19
D: -
DNA: TGTGCCAGTAGTACGCCATACAGAAGTCTCGGGGCGAGGAACACTGAAGCTTTCTTT
CDR3: CASSTPYRSLGARNTEAFF

size: -
J: TRBJ1-1
V: TRBV27
D: -
DNA: TGTGCCAGCAGTTTACGGCGGGGGAACACTGAAGCTTTCTTT
CDR3: CASSLRRGNTEAFF

size: -
J: TRBJ1-2
V: TRBV5-4
D: TRBD1
DNA: TGTGCCAGCAGCAGACAGGGGTACCCTAACTATGGCTACACCTTC
CDR3: CASSRQGYPNYGYTF

size: -
J: TRBJ1-4
V: TRBV27
D: -
DNA: TGTGCCAGCAGTCCCCAACTGAGTTCTAATGAAAAACTGTTTTTT
CDR3: CASSPQLSSNEKLFF

size: -
J: TRBJ1-5
V: TRBV28
D: -
DNA: TGTGCCAGCAGTAATCAGCCCCAGCATTTT
CDR3: CASSNQPQHF